These T cell receptor beta chains were read from a single sample in a study of cytomegalovirus exposure and HLA in healthy donors. Measured with immunoSEQ multiplex PCR; TCRdb has only the in-frame clones, and not every one. The table lists 120,000 or so clones, around 78% of them singletons, with over 5% in the top ten. The specimen sequenced was PBMCs. The source of these receptors is a woman aged 40 to 55 in good health and CMV-seronegative. CDR3s include the opening cysteine and the closing phenylalanine or tryptophan. A D gene is named only where the DNA matches it firmly. Rows give clone size only sometimes, using once, few, many, or a class for an expanded clone.

TRBJ1-2	TRBV28	TRBD1	18	-	TGTGCCAGCAGTACCGGGACAGGGATTTTCGGTGGTGGGTATGGCTACACCTTC	CASSTGTGIFGGGYGYTF
TRBJ2-5	TRBV6-1	TRBD1	15	-	TGTGCCAGCAGTCCGTCCCGCACAGGGGAAGAGACCCAGTACTTC	CASSPSRTGEETQYF
TRBJ1-6	TRBV6-5	TRBD1	15	once	TGTGCCAGCAGACCGGGACAGGGGGCATATTCACCCCTCCACTTT	CASRPGQGAYSPLHF
TRBJ1-5	TRBV28	-	14	once	TGTGCCAGCAGCACCAACAGGGACGGGCAGCCCCAGCATTTT	CASSTNRDGQPQHF
TRBJ1-1	TRBV6-1	-	15	-	TGTGCCATCTCCAGTCTACCGGGTTTGAACACTGAAGCTTTCTTT	CAISSLPGLNTEAFF
TRBJ2-1	TRBV6-5	TRBD2	15	-	TGTGCCAGCAGGCCGGGACTAGCGGGAGTCGGGGAGCAGTTCTTC	CASRPGLAGVGEQFF
TRBJ1-2	TRBV2	TRBD1	13	-	TGTGCCAGCAGTGACCTACGACAGGGCAGCTACACCTTC	CASSDLRQGSYTF
TRBJ2-5	TRBV7-9	TRBD2	19	-	TGTGCCAGCAGCTTAAGGACTAGCGGCCTCGCGTTTGGCGGAGAGACCCAGTACTTC	CASSLRTSGLAFGGETQYF
TRBJ2-2	TRBV28	TRBD2	16	-	TGTGCCAGCAGTTCGGGAGCGGGAGGAGGAAACGGGGAGCTGTTTTTT	CASSSGAGGGNGELFF
TRBJ2-1	TRBV10-1	-	15	few	TGCGCCAGCAGCTTGGGCGGGTTTGGAAACAATGAGCAGTTCTTC	CASSLGGFGNNEQFF
TRBJ2-7	TRBV27	-	16	-	TGTGCCAGCAGAACCCATGGGACATTAAGCTCCTACGAGCAGTACTTC	CASRTHGTLSSYEQYF